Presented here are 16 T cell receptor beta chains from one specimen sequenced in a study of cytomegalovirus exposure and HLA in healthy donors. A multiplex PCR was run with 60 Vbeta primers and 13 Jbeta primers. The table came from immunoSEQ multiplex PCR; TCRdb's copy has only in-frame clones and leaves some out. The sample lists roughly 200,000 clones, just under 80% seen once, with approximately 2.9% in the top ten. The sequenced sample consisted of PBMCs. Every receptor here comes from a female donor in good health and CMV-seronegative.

The CDR3 DNA is TGTGCCAGCAGTTCAACAGTAGGAAATCAGCCCCAGCATTTT. It translates to CASSSTVGNQPQHF. The rearrangement joins TRBV28 to TRBJ1-5; D remains ambiguous. The CDR3 is 14 residues long. Trimming cost V 4 bases and J 4 bases, with 11 bases left between them. Germline V gene data show CDR1 as MDHEN and CDR2 as SYDVKM.

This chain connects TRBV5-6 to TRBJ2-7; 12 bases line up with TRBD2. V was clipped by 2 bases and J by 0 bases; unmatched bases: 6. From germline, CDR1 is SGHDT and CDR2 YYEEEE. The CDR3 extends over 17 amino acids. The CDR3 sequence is CASSFTSGGLSSYEQYF. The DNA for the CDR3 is TGTGCCAGCAGCTTTACTAGCGGGGGGCTCAGCTCCTACGAGCAGTACTTC.

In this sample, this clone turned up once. CDR3 sequence: CASSPLGANSYEQYF. CDR3 nucleotide sequence: TGTGCCAGCAGCCCCCTCGGTGCCAACTCCTACGAGCAGTACTTC. The chain uses TRBV4-2 and TRBJ2-7; D ambiguous. The germline V gene has CDR1 LGHNA and CDR2 YNFKEQ. The ends were cut back, 4 bases at V and 0 bases at J, with 13 bases in the middle. The CDR3 spans 15 residues.

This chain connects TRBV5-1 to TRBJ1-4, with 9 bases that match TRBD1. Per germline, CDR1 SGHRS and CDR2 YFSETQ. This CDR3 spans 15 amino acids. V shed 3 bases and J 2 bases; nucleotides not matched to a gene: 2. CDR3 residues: CASSSGQGTNEKLFF. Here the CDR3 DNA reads TGCGCCAGCAGCTCCGGACAGGGGACTAATGAAAAACTGTTTTTT.

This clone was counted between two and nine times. The CDR3 reads CASSVGSSGIQQYF. Here the CDR3 DNA reads TGTGCCAGCAGCGTAGGGTCTTCAGGGATCCAGCAGTACTTC. The J gene is TRBJ2-7, the V gene TRBV9; tentatively, D is TRBD1 (5 bases). Trimming removed 0 bases at V and 8 bases at J, with 15 bases between. The CDR3 sequence is 14 residues long. Germline CDR1 SGDLS, CDR2 YYNGEE. The full variable domain, in which reference TRBV9 and TRBJ2-7 provide the parts outside the CDR3, is DSGVTQTPKHLITATGQRVTLRCSPRSGDLSVYWYQQSLDQGLQFLIQYYNGEERAKGNILERFSAQQFPDLHSELNLSSLELGDSALYFCASSVGSSGIQQYFGPGTRLTVT.

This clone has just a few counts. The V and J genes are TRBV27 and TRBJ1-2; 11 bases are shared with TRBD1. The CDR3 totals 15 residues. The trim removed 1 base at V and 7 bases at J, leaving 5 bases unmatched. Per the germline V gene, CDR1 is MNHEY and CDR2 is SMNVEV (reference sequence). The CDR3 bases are TGTGCCAGCAGTTTATTCCCCGGGACAGGGGGTGGCTACACCTTC. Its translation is CASSLFPGTGGGYTF.

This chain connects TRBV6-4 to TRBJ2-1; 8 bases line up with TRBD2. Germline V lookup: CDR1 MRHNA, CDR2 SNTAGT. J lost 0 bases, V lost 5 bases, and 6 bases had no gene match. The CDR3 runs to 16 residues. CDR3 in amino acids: CASSNLAGSSYNEQFF. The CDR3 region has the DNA TGTGCCAGCAGTAACCTAGCGGGCAGCTCCTACAATGAGCAGTTCTTC.

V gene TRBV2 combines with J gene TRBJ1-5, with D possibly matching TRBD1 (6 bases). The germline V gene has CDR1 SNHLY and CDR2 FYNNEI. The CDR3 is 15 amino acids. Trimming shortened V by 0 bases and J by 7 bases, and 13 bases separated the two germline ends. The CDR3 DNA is TGTGCCAGCAGTGAAGCGGGGGGGGCTCGGCAGCCCCAGCATTTT. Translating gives CASSEAGGARQPQHF.

The CDR3 reads CASSLDRQETQYF. CDR3 in DNA: TGTGCCAGCAGCTTAGATCGCCAAGAGACCCAGTACTTC. The chain employs TRBV11-3 and TRBJ2-5; D not resolved. The germline CDR1 and CDR2 sequences are SGHNT and YENEEA. The CDR3 runs 13 residues. V lost 0 bases and J lost 1, with 3 bases in between.

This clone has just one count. The CDR3 DNA follows: TGCGCCAGCAGCCAGGATCCAGGGGCCAGCCACAATGAGCAGTTCTTC. It codes for CASSQDPGASHNEQFF. V usage is TRBV4-1 and J usage is TRBJ2-1, with a weak D call TRBD1 (6 bases). There are 16 residues in the CDR3. CDR1 and CDR2 (germline): MGHRA, YSYEKL. Deletions cut 3 bases from V and 5 bases from J, with 17 bases between.

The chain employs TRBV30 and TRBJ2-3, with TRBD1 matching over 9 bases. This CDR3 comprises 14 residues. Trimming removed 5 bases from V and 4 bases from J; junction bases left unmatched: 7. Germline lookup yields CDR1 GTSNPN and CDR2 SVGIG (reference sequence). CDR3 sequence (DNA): TGTGCCTGGGGACAGGGGCCAATGGCAGATACGCAGTATTTT. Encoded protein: CAWGQGPMADTQYF.

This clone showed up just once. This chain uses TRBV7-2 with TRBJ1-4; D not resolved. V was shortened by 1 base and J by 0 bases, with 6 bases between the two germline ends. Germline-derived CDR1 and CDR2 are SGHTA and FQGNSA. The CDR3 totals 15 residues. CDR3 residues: CASSLVSATNEKLFF. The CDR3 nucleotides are TGTGCCAGCAGCTTAGTCTCCGCAACTAATGAAAAACTGTTTTTT. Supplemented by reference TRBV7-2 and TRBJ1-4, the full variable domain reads GAGVSQSPSNKVTEKGKDVELRCDPISGHTALYWYRQSLGQGLEFLIYFQGNSAPDKSGLPSDRFSAERTGGSVSTLTIQRTQQEDSAVYLCASSLVSATNEKLFFGSGTQLSVL.

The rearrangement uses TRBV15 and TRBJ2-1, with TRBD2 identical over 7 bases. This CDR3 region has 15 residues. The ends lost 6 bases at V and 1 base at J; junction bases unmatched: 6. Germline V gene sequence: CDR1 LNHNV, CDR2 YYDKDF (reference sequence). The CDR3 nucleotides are TGTGCCACCAGGCGGGACTACCCTTCCTACAATGAGCAGTTCTTC. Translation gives CATRRDYPSYNEQFF.

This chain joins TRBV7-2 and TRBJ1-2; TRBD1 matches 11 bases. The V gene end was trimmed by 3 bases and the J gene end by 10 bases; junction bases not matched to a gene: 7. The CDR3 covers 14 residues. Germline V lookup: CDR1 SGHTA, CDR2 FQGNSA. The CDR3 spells CASSFSGTGGDYTF. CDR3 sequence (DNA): TGTGCCAGCAGCTTCTCCGGGACAGGGGGTGACTACACCTTC. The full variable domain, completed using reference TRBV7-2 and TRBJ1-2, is GAGVSQSPSNKVTEKGKDVELRCDPISGHTALYWYRQSLGQGLEFLIYFQGNSAPDKSGLPSDRFSAERTGGSVSTLTIQRTQQEDSAVYLCASSFSGTGGDYTFGSGTRLTVV.

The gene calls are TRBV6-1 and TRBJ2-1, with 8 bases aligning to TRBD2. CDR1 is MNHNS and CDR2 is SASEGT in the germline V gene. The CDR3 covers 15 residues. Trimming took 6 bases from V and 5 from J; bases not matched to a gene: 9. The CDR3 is CASSPGRGRDNEQFF. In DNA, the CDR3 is TGTGCCAGCAGCCCCGGGAGGGGACGTGACAATGAGCAGTTCTTC.

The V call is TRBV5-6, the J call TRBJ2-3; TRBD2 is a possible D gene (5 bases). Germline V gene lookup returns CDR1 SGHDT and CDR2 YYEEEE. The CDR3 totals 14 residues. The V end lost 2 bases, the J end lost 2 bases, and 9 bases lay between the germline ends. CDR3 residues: CASSLGLITDTQYF. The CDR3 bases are TGTGCCAGCAGCTTAGGACTTATCACAGATACGCAGTATTTT. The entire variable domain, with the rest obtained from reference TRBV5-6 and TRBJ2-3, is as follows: DAGVTQSPTHLIKTRGQQVTLRCSPKSGHDTVSWYQQALGQGPQFIFQYYEEEERQRGNFPDRFSGHQFPNYSSELNVNALLLGDSALYLCASSLGLITDTQYFGPGTRLTVL.